This T cell receptor beta chain is from a study of identical twins. This clonotype was detected ten times or more. Each CDR3 protein gets one entry after TCRdb re-called the 5' RACE reads with MiXCR. Of hundreds of thousands of distinct CDR3 sequences in the sample, roughly 8% were seen once. This same sample was also taken into another study, of yellow fever vaccine responses in identical twins.

The material sequenced was PBMCs. The source is a woman between 18 and 29 years old in good health.

This CDR3 is CASSLRVVGQGGYEQYF. The DNA for the CDR3 is TGTGCCAGCAGTTTAAGAGTGGTGGGACAGGGCGGATACGAGCAGTACTTC. The chain carries TRBV27 and TRBJ2-7; 9 nucleotides agree with TRBD1. The CDR3 is made up of 17 amino acids. The V gene's germline CDR1 is MNHEY and CDR2 SMNVEV (reference sequence). The V gene end was trimmed by 2 bases and the J gene end by 4 bases; junction bases not matched to a gene: 12.